The next 30 T cell receptor beta chains were all read from a single sample in a study of cytomegalovirus exposure and HLA in healthy donors. 13 Jbeta primers and 60 Vbeta primers were used for the PCR. Sequencing used immunoSEQ multiplex PCR; TCRdb keeps in-frame clones, though not all of them. In total, the table holds some 76,000 clones. The sample taken for sequencing was PBMCs. The source of these receptors is a female donor in good health and CMV-seropositive.

The V call is TRBV6-5, the J call TRBJ1-1; tentatively, D is TRBD1 (6 bases). V shed 0 bases and J shed 13 bases, with 18 bases lying between them. Germline V gives CDR1 MNHEY, CDR2 SVGAGI. The CDR3 loop spans 14 amino acids. In DNA, the CDR3 is TGTGCCAGCAGTTACTCAAATACAGGGTGGGGAGATTTCTTT. Its translation is CASSYSNTGWGDFF.

This chain uses TRBV7-2 with TRBJ2-1, with 10 nucleotides matching TRBD1. CDR1 SGHTA and CDR2 FQGNSA come from the germline V gene. Unmatched junction bases numbered 3, after V lost 0 bases and J lost 7 bases. This CDR3 is built from 15 residues. The CDR3 nucleotides read TGTGCCAGCAGCTTAGCCGGGACAGGGGTGAATGAGCAGTTCTTC. As protein: CASSLAGTGVNEQFF.

J is TRBJ1-1 and V is TRBV5-6; D gene uncertain. There are 14 residues in the CDR3. CDR1 and CDR2 from the germline V gene are SGHDT and YYEEEE. Deletions cut 0 bases from V and 5 bases from J, with 11 bases between. In nucleotides, the CDR3 is TGTGCCAGCAGCTTGGCGCCCCCGGGAACTGAAGCTTTCTTT. It translates to CASSLAPPGTEAFF.

This rearrangement joins TRBV4-1 to TRBJ1-1; 7 nucleotides line up with TRBD1. V lost 0 bases, J lost 7 bases, and 8 bases stayed unmatched. This CDR3 has 15 amino acids. In germline, CDR1 is MGHRA, CDR2 YSYEKL. The CDR3 region is CASSQDGTAISEAFF. The CDR3 DNA reads TGCGCCAGCAGCCAAGACGGGACAGCGATTAGTGAAGCTTTCTTT.

The J gene is TRBJ2-5, the V gene TRBV29-1, with 8 bases that match TRBD1. This CDR3 is built from 11 residues. V was pared by 8 bases and J by 3 bases, with 2 bases of the junction left unmatched. The germline V gene has CDR1 SQVTM and CDR2 ANQGSEA. The CDR3 region is CSSTGEETQYF. The CDR3, as DNA: TGCAGCTCGACAGGGGAAGAGACCCAGTACTTC.

The chain recombines TRBV7-3 with TRBJ2-3, with a weak D call TRBD2 (6 bases). Germline assignment: CDR1 SGHTA and CDR2 FQGTGA. This CDR3 contains 17 residues. Trimming cost V 4 bases and J 4 bases, with 21 bases left between them. Here the CDR3 reads CASSSGTPIESPDTQYF. CDR3 in DNA: TGTGCCAGCAGCTCCGGGACTCCGATTGAGAGCCCAGATACGCAGTATTTT.

The chain is built from TRBV7-2 and TRBJ1-1, with a tentative D call TRBD1 (6 bases). Germline V CDR1 and CDR2: SGHTA, FQGNSA. Trimming cost V 5 bases and J 8 bases, with 15 bases left between them. The CDR3 sequence is 13 residues long. The CDR3 DNA is TGTGCCAGCAGCCGGGGGGCCGGCAGAGAAGCTTTCTTT. The encoded protein is CASSRGAGREAFF.

V gene TRBV4-1 combines with J gene TRBJ1-2; 7 bases map to TRBD1. This CDR3 has 18 residues. The V gene end was trimmed by 0 bases and the J gene end by 5 bases; junction bases not matched to a gene: 15. Germline V lookup: CDR1 MGHRA, CDR2 YSYEKL. CDR3 DNA: TGCGCCAGCAGCCAAGATATTATCGTCGGGACAGCTTTTTATGGCTACACCTTC. Its translation: CASSQDIIVGTAFYGYTF.

The J gene is TRBJ2-2, the V gene TRBV4-1; D is undetermined. Deletions cut 2 bases from V and 0 bases from J, with 10 bases between. Germline V gene lookup returns CDR1 MGHRA and CDR2 YSYEKL. There are 16 residues in the CDR3. In nucleotides, the CDR3 is TGCGCCAGCAGCCAATCGGCGGAGCCGAACACCGGGGAGCTGTTTTTT. Its protein is CASSQSAEPNTGELFF.

The genes are TRBV14 and TRBJ2-7, with 7 bases that match TRBD2. Trimming cost V 0 bases and J 6 bases; bases outside gene matches: 14. The CDR3 runs 17 residues. Germline V gene data show CDR1 as SGHDN and CDR2 as FVKESK. CDR3 sequence (DNA): TGTGCCAGCAGCCAAGACGGTATGGATCGCGGGAGCAGCGAGCAGTACTTC. It translates to CASSQDGMDRGSSEQYF.

The chain joins TRBV7-9 to TRBJ2-3, with a possible D match to TRBD1 (5 bases). The ends were cut back, 5 bases at V and 6 bases at J, with 9 bases in the middle. Looked up from germline, CDR1 is SEHNR and CDR2 is FQNEAQ (reference sequence). This CDR3 is 12 amino acids long. The CDR3 sequence: CASSENRDTQYF. CDR3 in DNA: TGTGCCAGCAGCGAGAACAGGGATACGCAGTATTTT. The full variable domain, rest sourced from reference TRBV7-9 and TRBJ2-3, is DTGVSQNPRHKITKRGQNVTFRCDPISEHNRLYWYRQTLGQGPEFLTYFQNEAQLEKSRLLSDRFSAERPKGSFSTLEIQRTEQGDSAMYLCASSENRDTQYFGPGTRLTVL.

This chain joins TRBV5-4 and TRBJ1-1; TRBD1 matches at 8 bases. The V and J ends lost 4 bases and 2 bases, in that order; junction bases with no gene match: 10. In germline, CDR1 is SGHNT, CDR2 YYREEE (reference sequence). The CDR3 totals 16 residues. CDR3 sequence: CASSGKTGALNTEAFF. The CDR3 nucleotides read TGTGCCAGCAGCGGTAAGACAGGGGCGTTAAACACTGAAGCTTTCTTT.

The chain employs TRBV5-6 and TRBJ2-7, with no clear D. The germline V and J ends were trimmed by 1 base and 6 bases, with 8 bases remaining between them. This CDR3 has 12 residues. Germline assignment: CDR1 SGHDT and CDR2 YYEEEE. CDR3 sequence: CASSLSPSEQYF. CDR3 nucleotides: TGTGCCAGCAGCTTGTCCCCCTCCGAGCAGTACTTC.

This chain connects TRBV2 to TRBJ1-6, with D hard to call. Deletions cut 6 bases from V and 7 bases from J, with 16 bases between. In germline, CDR1 is SNHLY, CDR2 FYNNEI. CDR3 length equals 15 residues. DNA for the CDR3: TGTGCCAGCAGGACGGAGGTGGGCGGGAATTCACCCCTCCACTTT. The encoded protein is CASRTEVGGNSPLHF.

The J gene is TRBJ1-1, the V gene TRBV18, with D unresolved. Germline assignment: CDR1 KGHSH and CDR2 LQKENI. V was cut by 6 bases and J by 1 base, with 9 bases left in between. The CDR3 spans 13 residues. The CDR3 is CASSQSGNTEAFF. CDR3 sequence (DNA): TGTGCCAGCTCTCAATCCGGGAACACTGAAGCTTTCTTT.

V and J are TRBV7-2 and TRBJ1-2; the match to TRBD1 covers 10 bases. The J segment lost 7 bases and the V segment lost 0 bases, leaving 8 bases of the junction unmatched. The germline V gene has CDR1 SGHTA and CDR2 FQGNSA. The CDR3 runs 16 residues. This CDR3 is CASSLAWTGGGGGYTF. In DNA form, the CDR3 reads TGTGCCAGCAGCTTAGCGTGGACAGGGGGAGGAGGTGGCTACACCTTC.

The chain employs TRBV29-1 and TRBJ1-1; 10 bases are a match to TRBD1. V shed 7 bases and J 0 bases; nucleotides not matched to a gene: 2. Germline loops: CDR1 SQVTM, CDR2 ANQGSEA. CDR3 length: 13 amino acids. CDR3 nucleotide sequence: TGCAGCGCTGACAGGGGGCTGAACACTGAAGCTTTCTTT. It codes for CSADRGLNTEAFF.

The V and J genes are TRBV5-5 and TRBJ2-3; TRBD2 matches 11 bases. V was clipped by 3 bases and J by 5 bases; unmatched bases: 5. The germline gives CDR1 SGHKS, CDR2 YYEKEE (reference sequence). The CDR3 is 15 amino acids. This CDR3 reads CASSSEGLAGDTQYF. DNA of the CDR3: TGTGCCAGCAGCTCGGAAGGACTAGCGGGAGATACGCAGTATTTT.

Written as DNA, the CDR3 is TGTGCCAGCAGCTCGGGACAGTCCCACGAGCAGTACTTC. Translation gives CASSSGQSHEQYF. The J gene is TRBJ2-7, the V gene TRBV28; TRBD1 agrees at 7 bases. Germline CDR1 MDHEN, CDR2 SYDVKM. With 6 bases clipped from V and 5 bases from J, the junction kept 7 bases outside the gene matches. The CDR3 extends over 13 amino acids.

Worth noting for this clone: Germline and junction disagree at one end, which may indicate a read error. Other nucleotide sequences in the sample specify the same CDR3. The chain uses TRBV30 and TRBJ1-4; no firm D call. CDR3 length: 14 residues. The germline V gene encodes CDR1 GTSNPN and CDR2 SVGIG (reference sequence). The CDR3 DNA reads TGTGCCTGGAGTGTCAGAACAACCAATGAAAAACTGTTTTTT. Translating it yields CAWSVRTTNEKLFF.

This chain joins TRBV28 and TRBJ1-1; TRBD1 aligns across 8 bases. Germline-derived CDR1 and CDR2 are MDHEN and SYDVKM. The CDR3 has 17 residues. Germline trimming cut 6 bases from V and 1 base from J; bases unmatched to any gene: 13. This chain's CDR3 is CASSSTGVLLTNTEAFF. In nucleotides, the CDR3 is TGTGCCAGCAGCTCGACAGGGGTGCTCCTAACGAACACTGAAGCTTTCTTT.

The chain is built from TRBV29-1 and TRBJ1-3; D is uncertain. Trimming removed 7 bases at V and 1 base at J, with 11 bases between. This CDR3 is 13 amino acids long. The germline V gene encodes CDR1 SQVTM and CDR2 ANQGSEA. Here the CDR3 DNA reads TGCAGCGCTGCGGAGGGTTCTGGAAACACCATATATTTT. It is translated as CSAAEGSGNTIYF.

The rearrangement links TRBV28 to TRBJ1-1; 9 bases agree with TRBD1. This CDR3 has 14 amino acids. In germline, CDR1 is MDHEN, CDR2 SYDVKM. V shed 6 bases, J shed 9 bases, and the junction held 11 bases outside the gene matches. CDR3 region: CASSSGQGGMKAFF. The CDR3 DNA follows: TGTGCCAGCAGCTCGGGACAGGGAGGGATGAAAGCTTTCTTT.

This chain links TRBV30 with TRBJ2-7; TRBD1 aligns across 7 bases. This CDR3 has 14 residues. CDR1 is GTSNPN and CDR2 is SVGIG in the germline V gene (reference sequence). The junction had 2 bases not matched to a gene; V was cut back by 0 bases and J by 0 bases. The CDR3 is CAWSVWDSSYEQYF. The CDR3 nucleotides read TGTGCCTGGAGTGTGTGGGACAGCTCCTACGAGCAGTACTTC.

The V gene is TRBV5-6, the J gene TRBJ1-2, with D hard to call. CDR3 length equals 13 residues. Germline CDR1 and CDR2: SGHDT and YYEEEE. V was trimmed by 8 bases and J by 4 bases, leaving 15 bases between them. The CDR3 DNA reads TGTGCCAGTACAAGAGCCGGGGTCTATGGCTACACCTTC. This encodes CASTRAGVYGYTF.

The chain joins TRBV4-3 to TRBJ1-3; 7 nucleotides align to TRBD1. This CDR3 is 15 amino acids long. V was pared by 0 bases and J by 2 bases, with 1 base of the junction left unmatched. CDR1 and CDR2 (germline): LGHNA, YSLEER. CDR3: CASSQETGPGNTIYF. The CDR3 bases are TGCGCCAGCAGCCAAGAGACAGGGCCTGGAAACACCATATATTTT.

The rearrangement uses TRBV30 and TRBJ1-4, with D tentatively TRBD1 (6 bases). The ends were cut back, 2 bases at V and 3 bases at J, with 19 bases in the middle. The CDR3 is made up of 17 amino acids. Germline V gene lookup returns CDR1 GTSNPN and CDR2 SVGIG (reference sequence). CDR3 protein: CAWSSPLQGGSNEKLFF. Here the CDR3 DNA reads TGTGCCTGGAGTTCCCCCTTACAGGGAGGGTCTAATGAAAAACTGTTTTTT.

The chain combines TRBV7-2 with TRBJ1-5; TRBD1 is a possible D gene (6 bases). This CDR3 has 15 amino acids. Germline V CDR1 and CDR2: SGHTA, FQGNSA. Trimming shortened V by 4 bases and J by 0 bases, and 10 bases separated the two germline ends. CDR3 sequence reads: CASSSTGYSNQPQHF. The DNA of the CDR3 is TGTGCCAGCAGCTCGACAGGATATAGCAATCAGCCCCAGCATTTT.

The rearrangement joins TRBV7-6 to TRBJ1-6; D ambiguous. The germline V gene has CDR1 SGHVS and CDR2 FNYEAQ. V lost 1 base and J 4 bases, leaving 8 bases between the germline ends. The CDR3 has 15 amino acids. CDR3 in DNA: TGTGCCAGCAGCTTAGGGGCTCCTTATAATTCACCCCTCCACTTT. This encodes CASSLGAPYNSPLHF.

The V gene is TRBV5-1, the J gene TRBJ1-3, with TRBD1 as a possible D gene (5 bases). CDR3 length equals 16 residues. Germline V gene sequence: CDR1 SGHRS, CDR2 YFSETQ. V shed 2 bases and J shed 0 bases, with 12 bases lying between them. The CDR3 loop reads CASSLLGDSSGNTIYF. In nucleotides, the CDR3 is TGCGCCAGCAGCTTACTAGGGGACTCCTCTGGAAACACCATATATTTT.